This TCR beta chain was captured in a study of T-cell reconstitution after alpha-beta-depleted transplantation in children. Germline CDR1 is ENHRY and CDR2 is SYGVKD. The CDR3 covers 14 residues. V shed 0 bases and J shed 8 bases, with 10 bases lying between them. This clonotype was seen a few times. Unique molecular identifiers were built into the TCRbeta library. TCRdb re-called the PCR reads with MiXCR, one entry per CDR3 protein. Of 200,000 to 250,000 distinct CDR3 sequences listed, approximately 9% are singletons. This sequence joins TRBV10-3 and TRBJ1-4, with D uncertain. The sequencing here drew on PBMCs from the stem cell graft donor, taken from the stem cell graft. This sequence originates from a human donor who donated a stem cell graft to a child with acute lymphoblastic leukemia. The CDR3 bases are TGTGCCATCAGTGAGTCCCGGGTTGGAGAAAAACTGTTTTTT. Its protein is CAISESRVGEKLFF.